This T cell receptor beta chain comes out of a study of CD4 and CD8 cells across lung adenocarcinoma regions (dated by TCRdb to 2017 to 2018). Regarding the complete study: Intratumor heterogeneity of the T cell receptor repertoire was examined by comparing tumor centers with tumor margins.

Patients with localized lung adenocarcinoma, a subtype of non-small cell lung cancer, were used as donors. Samples were obtained from the centers of localized lung adenocarcinomas. CD8+ T cells from tumor tissue were profiled separately from CD4+ T cells for TCR repertoire analysis. This clonotype was counted between two and nine times. The clone's antigen remains unknown. It has no much larger one-base neighbor in the sample; base qualities were not kept. Library preparation was by PCR. For sequencing, a HiSeq X Ten was employed. Using fastp at Q25 and MiXCR, TCRdb reprocessed the public reads and kept productive beta chains. CDR3 protein sequences are deduplicated, and each keeps its most common genes and DNA. For this sample there are thousands of distinct CDR3 sequences; roughly half appear just once. Clones ranked in the top ten supply 19% of the sample. The receptor comes from a female donor with lung adenocarcinoma. The CD4 and CD8 labels of this study may be unreliable. The material sequenced was CD8+ T cells from the center of a lung tumor. This specimen's cell subset or site label, per the study, means: tumor center region.

The CDR3 region: CASSLGPGGKYEQYF. The DNA is as follows: TGTGCCAGCAGCTTGGGGCCCGGGGGTAAATACGAGCAGTACTTC. Recombination connected TRBV7-2 to TRBJ2-1; TRBD2 is perhaps the D gene, given 6 matching bases. The last part of the DNA fits TRBJ2-7 better; the J call may be wrong. Looking up the germline V gene yields CDR1 SGHTA and CDR2 FQGNSA. From cysteine to phenylalanine, the CDR3 is 15 amino acids long. Only CDR3 DNA is held: 45 bases, read in frame from base 1.